The 30 T cell receptor beta chains given below trace back to one sample, sequenced in a study of blood T cell repertoires in COVID-19. Some clones are missing from TCRdb's copy, which holds only in-frame ones; the method was immunoSEQ multiplex PCR. In the table there are around 55,000 clones, over 75% of which are singletons. Sequencing was performed on peripheral blood. These receptors were obtained from a human donor in a cohort sampled during active COVID-19.

The chain is built from TRBV6-5 and TRBJ2-7, with 7 bases fitting TRBD1. Trimming took 2 bases from V and 3 from J; bases not matched to a gene: 4. There are 14 residues in the CDR3. Germline values: CDR1 MNHEY, CDR2 SVGAGI. In DNA form, the CDR3 reads TGTGCCAGCAGTTACCCGGACAGGTTCTACGAGCAGTACTTC. This gives the protein CASSYPDRFYEQYF.

The chain joins TRBV6-1 to TRBJ1-4; possibly TRBD1 for D (6 bases). CDR3 length: 15 residues. Germline V gene sequence: CDR1 MNHNS, CDR2 SASEGT. V was shortened by 0 bases and J by 5 bases, with 10 bases between the two germline ends. For the CDR3, the DNA is TGTGCCAGCAGTGAAGCCGGGACACCGAATGAAAAACTGTTTTTT. Its protein is CASSEAGTPNEKLFF.

The gene calls are TRBV5-4 and TRBJ2-5, with D possibly being TRBD2 (7 bases). This CDR3 spans 16 amino acids. The germline V gene has CDR1 SGHNT and CDR2 YYREEE (reference sequence). Trimming removed 3 bases at V and 4 bases at J, with 19 bases between. The CDR3 sequence: CASSWGGQGLGETQYF. The CDR3 bases are TGTGCCAGCAGCTGGGGGGGGCAGGGGCTGGGAGAGACCCAGTACTTC.

The gene calls are TRBV10-3 and TRBJ1-5, with TRBD1 matching 10 bases. The CDR3 has 15 residues. Germline assignment: CDR1 ENHRY and CDR2 SYGVKD. V was pared by 6 bases and J by 8 bases, with 10 bases of the junction left unmatched. CDR3 region: CAISQTGGAGEPQHF. DNA of the CDR3: TGTGCCATCAGCCAGACAGGGGGCGCCGGGGAGCCCCAGCATTTT.

V and J are TRBV2 and TRBJ2-1; 11 nucleotides line up with TRBD2. CDR3 length: 15 amino acids. V trimming: 11 bases; J trimming: 3 bases; junction bases outside the gene matches: 9. Germline V gene lookup returns CDR1 SNHLY and CDR2 FYNNEI. CDR3 residues: CASRGGTSGYNEQFF. CDR3 nucleotides: TGTGCCTCCCGAGGGGGGACTAGCGGCTACAATGAGCAGTTCTTC.

The V and J genes are TRBV28 and TRBJ1-2; D might be TRBD1 (6 bases). The germline V gene encodes CDR1 MDHEN and CDR2 SYDVKM. The CDR3 has 12 amino acids. V was clipped by 6 bases and J by 5 bases, with 10 bases between them. In nucleotides, the CDR3 is TGTGCCAGCAGCGTAACAGGGTATGGCTACACCTTC. Protein product: CASSVTGYGYTF.

This clone turned up a few times. The genes are TRBV4-2 and TRBJ2-7; tentative D call: TRBD1 (6 bases). V was pared by 4 bases and J by 4 bases, with 17 bases between. This CDR3 spans 15 amino acids. Germline CDR1 reads LGHNA; CDR2 reads YNFKEQ. The CDR3 nucleotides read TGTGCCAGCAGCCCCAGTCGAGGGGGAGAGTACGAGCAGTACTTC. Protein: CASSPSRGGEYEQYF.

This sequence joins TRBV28 and TRBJ1-6; tentatively, D is TRBD1 (6 bases). V lost 3 bases, J lost 14 bases, and 17 bases lay in between. The CDR3 sequence is 14 residues long. Germline loops: CDR1 MDHEN, CDR2 SYDVKM. In nucleotides, the CDR3 is TGTGCCAGCAGTTTCTCCGGGGGGCGAATGTCCCTCCACTTT. Translation gives CASSFSGGRMSLHF.

The chain is built from TRBV3-1 (or the pseudogene TRBV3-2) and TRBJ1-3; 7 bases line up with TRBD1. CDR1 and CDR2 from the germline V gene are LGHDT and YNNKEL (reference sequence). The CDR3 loop spans 16 amino acids. After removal of 0 bases from V and 1 base from J, the junction contained 3 bases not matched to a gene. CDR3 sequence: CASSQDTGVSGNTIYF. CDR3 nucleotides: TGTGCCAGCAGCCAAGATACAGGGGTTTCTGGAAACACCATATATTTT.

The genes are TRBV2 and TRBJ2-2, with 8 bases lining up with TRBD2. Losses at the gene ends were 3 bases for V and 6 bases for J; bases not matched to a gene: 6. CDR1 and CDR2 (germline): SNHLY, FYNNEI. This CDR3 has 15 residues. CDR3 sequence: CASSDGTRNPGELFF. The CDR3, as DNA: TGTGCCAGCAGTGACGGGACTAGAAACCCCGGGGAGCTGTTTTTT.

V usage is TRBV11-3 and J usage is TRBJ2-1; 9 bases are a match to TRBD1. V shed 5 bases and J 6 bases; nucleotides not matched to a gene: 11. The CDR3 consists of 16 residues. Germline V CDR1 and CDR2: SGHNT, YENEEA. The DNA for the CDR3 is TGTGCCAGCAGCCCGCCGCGGGACAGGGTAGGCAATGAGCAGTTCTTC. It encodes CASSPPRDRVGNEQFF.

V usage is TRBV6-4 and J usage is TRBJ1-1, with 7 bases fitting TRBD1. CDR1 and CDR2 from the germline V gene are MRHNA and SNTAGT. The CDR3 is 15 amino acids. V lost 6 bases and J lost 6; bases outside the gene matches: 13. CDR3 residues: CASRRDSLMGAEAFF. The CDR3, as DNA: TGTGCCAGCAGAAGGGACAGCCTTATGGGAGCTGAAGCTTTCTTT.

The V call is TRBV6-5, the J call TRBJ1-3; 10 bases are a match to TRBD1. The CDR3 is 15 residues long. V dropped 7 bases and J dropped 3; count of bases not matched to a gene: 6. Per the germline V gene, CDR1 is MNHEY and CDR2 is SVGAGI. In DNA, the CDR3 is TGTGCCAGCACCTTGGACAGGGGGAGTGGAAACACCATATATTTT. Its translation: CASTLDRGSGNTIYF.

The chain couples TRBV11-2 to TRBJ2-1; weak D call: TRBD1 (5 bases). Trimming stripped 0 bases from V and 6 bases from J, with 9 bases between. CDR1 and CDR2 (germline): SGHAT, FQNNGV. There are 14 residues in the CDR3. The CDR3 loop reads CASSLDLGRNEQFF. The CDR3 DNA sequence: TGTGCCAGCAGCTTAGATCTGGGGCGCAATGAGCAGTTCTTC.

This chain joins TRBV5-1 and TRBJ1-6, with D perhaps TRBD1 (5 bases). Germline assignment: CDR1 SGHRS and CDR2 YFSETQ. The CDR3 is 18 amino acids. Between the trimmed V and J ends, which lost 4 bases and 3 bases, there was a span of 20 bases. CDR3: CASSPTPGQTGYNSPLHF. The CDR3 DNA reads as TGCGCCAGCAGCCCGACCCCTGGACAAACGGGCTATAATTCACCCCTCCACTTT.

The rearrangement uses TRBV9 and TRBJ2-2, with a weak D call TRBD1 (5 bases). Per the germline V gene, CDR1 is SGDLS and CDR2 is YYNGEE. The CDR3 consists of 14 residues. V lost 4 bases, J lost 4 bases, and 11 bases lay in between. CDR3 sequence: CASSRAQGTGELFF. For the CDR3, the DNA is TGTGCCAGCAGCCGGGCCCAGGGCACCGGGGAGCTGTTTTTT.

The J gene is TRBJ2-1, the V gene TRBV18, with TRBD2 matching over 7 bases. The CDR3 is 15 residues long. V gave up 8 bases and J gave up 7 bases; unmatched junction bases: 14. Germline CDR1 reads KGHSH; CDR2 reads LQKENI. The CDR3 is CASPWVGGRVNEQFF. In nucleotides, the CDR3 is TGTGCCAGCCCTTGGGTAGGCGGGAGAGTTAATGAGCAGTTCTTC.

This sequence joins TRBV5-1 and TRBJ2-7; 8 positions agree with TRBD2. CDR3 length equals 15 residues. In germline, CDR1 is SGHRS, CDR2 YFSETQ. J was trimmed by 0 bases and V by 0 bases; bases with no gene match: 2. The CDR3 coding sequence is TGCGCCAGCAGCTTGGGGACTAGCCTCTCCTACGAGCAGTACTTC. As protein: CASSLGTSLSYEQYF.

The V call is TRBV29-1, the J call TRBJ2-3; 8 bases match TRBD1. Germline loops: CDR1 SQVTM, CDR2 ANQGSEA. The CDR3 is 14 residues long. V shed 2 bases and J 3 bases; nucleotides not matched to a gene: 4. This CDR3 is CSVEQGASTDTQYF. The DNA for the CDR3 is TGCAGCGTTGAACAGGGGGCTTCTACAGATACGCAGTATTTT.

The chain has TRBV7-8 and TRBJ2-7, with 16 positions matching TRBD2. The CDR3 runs to 21 residues. CDR1 and CDR2 (germline): SGHVS, FQNEAQ. V gave up 1 base and J gave up 5 bases; unmatched junction bases: 17. As DNA, the CDR3 is TGTGCCAGCAGCTTAGTACCCCCGCGGGGACTAGCGGGAGGGAGGTGGGACGAGCAGTACTTC. Its protein is CASSLVPPRGLAGGRWDEQYF.

The chain is built from TRBV14 and TRBJ2-7; 10 nucleotides agree with TRBD1. The CDR3 contains 19 residues. Germline V gives CDR1 SGHDN, CDR2 FVKESK. V lost 4 bases, J lost 0 bases, and 15 bases stayed unmatched. CDR3 nucleotides: TGTGCCAGCAGCCGACAGGGGGCAAGCGGGACGCCCCGCTCCTACGAGCAGTACTTC. Amino acids: CASSRQGASGTPRSYEQYF.

The chain recombines TRBV3-1 (or the pseudogene TRBV3-2) with TRBJ2-1, with 10 bases fitting TRBD1. V shed 4 bases and J 4 bases; nucleotides not matched to a gene: 10. This CDR3 has 17 amino acids. Germline loops: CDR1 LGHDT, CDR2 YNNKEL (reference sequence). The CDR3 is CASSPSDWTGGYNEQFF. The CDR3 DNA is TGTGCCAGCAGCCCCTCCGATTGGACAGGGGGTTACAATGAGCAGTTCTTC.

V and J are TRBV11-3 and TRBJ2-2; 11 bases are shared with TRBD2. Per germline, CDR1 SGHNT and CDR2 YENEEA. Germline trimming cut 5 bases from V and 0 bases from J; bases unmatched to any gene: 5. The CDR3 runs 17 residues. CDR3 bases: TGTGCCAGCAGCCCCGGACTAGCGGGTCCGAACACCGGGGAGCTGTTTTTT. Its translation: CASSPGLAGPNTGELFF. The variable domain in full, with the rest retrieved from reference TRBV11-3 and TRBJ2-2, is EAGVVQSPRYKIIEKKQPVAFWCNPISGHNTLYWYLQNLGQGPELLIRYENEEAVDDSQLPKDRFSAERLKGVDSTLKIQPAELGDSAVYLCASSPGLAGPNTGELFFGEGSRLTVL.

The V gene is TRBV28, the J gene TRBJ2-7; 8 nucleotides agree with TRBD2. The CDR3 spans 16 residues. CDR1 and CDR2 from the germline V gene are MDHEN and SYDVKM. V shed 3 bases and J 2 bases; nucleotides not matched to a gene: 9. CDR3 protein: CASSLGGGRPPYEQYF. The CDR3 nucleotides read TGTGCCAGCAGTTTGGGGGGCGGGAGGCCTCCCTACGAGCAGTACTTC. Filled out from reference TRBV28 and TRBJ2-7, the complete variable domain reads DVKVTQSSRYLVKRTGEKVFLECVQDMDHENMFWYRQDPGLGLRLIYFSYDVKMKEKGDIPEGYSVSREKKERFSLILESASTNQTSMYLCASSLGGGRPPYEQYFGPGTRLTVT.

The rearrangement joins TRBV10-1 to TRBJ1-5, with D tentatively TRBD1 (6 bases). The CDR3 runs 14 residues. In germline, CDR1 is WNHNN, CDR2 SYGVQD (reference sequence). Trimming pared 6 bases from V and 9 bases from J, leaving 18 bases between. CDR3 protein: CASSGTDRMWPQHF. The DNA of the CDR3 is TGCGCCAGCAGCGGGACGGACAGAATGTGGCCCCAGCATTTT.

The rearrangement joins TRBV19 to TRBJ1-2, with D hard to call. This CDR3 spans 12 amino acids. The V end was cut by 4 bases, the J end by 8 bases, with 11 bases between. Germline assignment: CDR1 LNHDA and CDR2 SQIVND (reference sequence). The CDR3 loop reads CASSSLGLGYTF. The CDR3 DNA is TGTGCCAGTAGTAGTCTCGGTCTGGGCTACACCTTC.

CDR3 loop: CASRVAGGLETQYF. DNA of the CDR3: TGTGCCAGCAGGGTGGCGGGAGGGTTAGAGACCCAGTACTTC. J is TRBJ2-5 and V is TRBV6-5; TRBD2 agrees at 9 bases. This CDR3 is built from 14 residues. V lost 6 bases and J lost 4; bases outside the gene matches: 6. Germline lookup yields CDR1 MNHEY and CDR2 SVGAGI.

This clone was seen just once. The germline gene is not matched at one end of the junction; a read error may be the cause. The gene calls are TRBV5-8 and TRBJ2-1; tentatively, D is TRBD2 (6 bases). This CDR3 region has 14 residues. The germline V gene has CDR1 SGHTS and CDR2 YDEGEE. The CDR3, as DNA: TGTGCCAGCAGCTTTAGCGGCACCGGGAATGGGCAGTTCTTC. This sequence encodes CASSFSGTGNGQFF. Full variable domain (remainder filled in from reference TRBV5-8 and TRBJ2-1): EAGVTQSPTHLIKTRGQQATLRCSPISGHTSVYWYQQALGLGLQFLLWYDEGEERNRGNFPPRFSGRQFPNYSSELNVNALELEDSALYLCASSFSGTGNGQFFGPGTRLTVL.

The chain joins TRBV7-2 to TRBJ1-1, with D maybe TRBD1 (5 bases). Germline CDR1 is SGHTA and CDR2 is FQGNSA. Between the trimmed V and J ends, which lost 5 bases and 1 base, there was a span of 8 bases. CDR3 length: 13 amino acids. As DNA, the CDR3 is TGTGCCAGCAGCCCCGGGGGGAACACTGAAGCTTTCTTT. Amino acids: CASSPGGNTEAFF.

The gene calls are TRBV18 and TRBJ2-1, with D maybe TRBD1 (6 bases). Looked up from germline, CDR1 is KGHSH and CDR2 is LQKENI. The length of the CDR3 is 13 residues. Trimming shortened V by 5 bases and J by 10 bases, and 15 bases separated the two germline ends. The CDR3 DNA follows: TGTGCCAGCTCAGCCCCAGGGGTAAGCGAGCAGTTCTTC. It encodes CASSAPGVSEQFF. Complete variable domain (other parts from reference TRBV18 and TRBJ2-1): NAGVMQNPRHLVRRRGQEARLRCSPMKGHSHVYWYRQLPEEGLKFMVYLQKENIIDESGMPKERFSAEFPKEGPSILRIQQVVRGDSAAYFCASSAPGVSEQFFGPGTRLTVL.